The rows below give T cell receptor beta chains drawn from one sample of a study of blood T cell repertoires in COVID-19. Profiling relied on immunoSEQ multiplex PCR, and the TCRdb table lists in-frame clones only, not all of them. The sample has some 150,000 clones, roughly 80% seen once. Material for sequencing was peripheral blood. The origin of the receptors is a woman aged 60-75 years with COVID-19, enrolled during active disease. Each CDR3 is given with its conserved first and last residue. D genes are given only for firm matches. Size is omitted from some rows. Given values are once, few, many or a class for expanded clones.

>TRBD2|NA|TRBV11-2|TRBJ2-7
TGTGCCAGCAGCTTCGCTCTAGCGGGAGACTACGAGCAGTACTTC
CASSFALAGDYEQYF
>NA|NA|TRBV4-1|TRBJ1-2
TGCGCCAGCAGCCAAATTCAGCTGACAGGACCTAACTATGGCTACACCTTC
CASSQIQLTGPNYGYTF
>NA|NA|TRBV6-5|TRBJ1-1
TGTGCCAGCCACATCCCTGGCGGGGGGGCGGAAGCTTTCTTT
CASHIPGGGAEAFF
>NA|NA|TRBV6-1|TRBJ1-6
TGTGCCAGCAGTGATAGTTCACCCCTCCACTTT
CASSDSSPLHF
>NA|NA|TRBV3-1/TRBV3-2|TRBJ1-1
TGTGCCAGCAGCCTGGTAGGGGGGAACACTGAAGCTTTCTTT
CASSLVGGNTEAFF
>TRBD1|once|TRBV7-9|TRBJ1-1
TGTGCCAGCCTACGACAGGGAAGTGGGACTGAAGCTTTCTTT
CASLRQGSGTEAFF
>TRBD2|NA|TRBV7-2|TRBJ2-1
TGTGCCAGCAACCTTTACGGCGGGGGGGGCAATGAGCAGTTCTTC
CASNLYGGGGNEQFF
>TRBD1|NA|TRBV9|TRBJ1-1
TGTGCCAGCAGCGTCAGGGGGCTGAAGGCTGAAGCTTTCTTT
CASSVRGLKAEAFF
>NA|NA|TRBV7-7|TRBJ2-1
TGTGCTAGCAGCCCTACAGGGCAGGGGCGGGAGCAGTTCTTC
CASSPTGQGREQFF
>NA|NA|TRBV30|TRBJ2-5
TGTGCCGCGTCGCCGGGGGAAGAGACCCAGTACTTC
CAASPGEETQYF
>TRBD1|NA|TRBV7-9|TRBJ1-5
TGTGCCAGCAGTCAAACAGGGGGTGATCAGCCCCAGCATTTT
CASSQTGGDQPQHF
>NA|NA|TRBV4-1|TRBJ2-4
TGCGCCAGCAGCCAAGATCCCCAGGGTCAAAACATTCAGTACTTC
CASSQDPQGQNIQYF
>TRBD1|NA|TRBV2|TRBJ1-5
TGTGCCAGCAGTTCCACAGGGGGCGGGAGTCAGCCCCAGCATTTT
CASSSTGGGSQPQHF
>NA|NA|TRBV7-8|TRBJ1-1
TGTGCCAGCAGCTCCCAAGTTCAGACTGAAGCTTTCTTT
CASSSQVQTEAFF
>TRBD1|NA|TRBV6-2/TRBV6-3|TRBJ1-2
TGTGCCAGCAGTCCGAGCCTCCTACGGACAGGGGGCGTGTTAGCTAACTATGGCTACACCTTC
CASSPSLLRTGGVLANYGYTF
>NA|NA|TRBV7-2|TRBJ1-5
TGTGCCAGCAGCTCACTTAATCAGCCCCAGCATTTT
CASSSLNQPQHF
>NA|NA|TRBV5-1|TRBJ1-2
TGCGCCAGCAGCTTCGAAGCGGCTCCGGGATATGGCTACACCTTC
CASSFEAAPGYGYTF
>TRBD1|NA|TRBV7-3|TRBJ2-3
TGTGCCAGCAGCGAAACAGGGGGAAGAACGCAGTATTTT
CASSETGGRTQYF
>NA|NA|TRBV19|TRBJ1-1
TGTGCCAGTAGTATAGTTGCGGGAAGCGGCACTGAAGCTTTCTTT
CASSIVAGSGTEAFF
>NA|NA|TRBV7-9|TRBJ2-6
TGTGCCAGCACCCAGACTGGGGCCAACGTCCTGACTTTC
CASTQTGANVLTF
>TRBD1|NA|TRBV7-9|TRBJ1-3
TGTGCCAGCAGCTTAGCAGACAGGGTAACTGGAAACACCATATATTTT
CASSLADRVTGNTIYF
>TRBD2|NA|TRBV5-1|TRBJ2-1
TGCGCCAGCAGCTCTACTCTAGCGGGAGGGCCGAAAAATGAGCAGTTCTTC
CASSSTLAGGPKNEQFF
>NA|once|TRBV4-1|TRBJ1-1
TGCGCCAGCAGCCAAGTTCCCACAGACAACACTGAAGCTTTCTTT
CASSQVPTDNTEAFF
>NA|few|TRBV7-2|TRBJ2-6
TGTGCCAGCAGCCCACTCGGGGCCAACGTCCTGACTTTC
CASSPLGANVLTF
>TRBD1|NA|TRBV5-1|TRBJ2-1
TGCGCCAGCAGCCGGGGACAGAGTAACAATGAGCAGTTCTTC
CASSRGQSNNEQFF
>TRBD1|NA|TRBV11-3|TRBJ1-1
TGTGCCAGCAGCCAAGGGGGCCTCTGGGACCGTGGGACTGAAGCTTTCTTT
CASSQGGLWDRGTEAFF
>TRBD1|NA|TRBV10-3|TRBJ1-6
TGTGCCATCCGGACAGGGGCTGATTCACCCCTCCACTTT
CAIRTGADSPLHF
>NA|NA|TRBV9|TRBJ1-4
TGTGCCAGCAGTAACAGGGAGACTAATGAAAAACTGTTTTTT
CASSNRETNEKLFF
>TRBD2|NA|TRBV29-1|TRBJ2-5
TGCAGCGCATTGGCGGGGGAAGAGACCCAGTACTTC
CSALAGEETQYF
>TRBD1|NA|TRBV18|TRBJ1-5
TGTGCCAGCTCACCGAGACAGGGGGTCTATCAGCCCCAGCATTTT
CASSPRQGVYQPQHF
>NA|NA|TRBV5-1|TRBJ2-5
TGCGCCAGCAGCTTACAGGGTGTCGAGACCCAGTACTTC
CASSLQGVETQYF
>TRBD1|NA|TRBV9|TRBJ1-2
TGTGCCAGCAGCGTAGTTCGGACAGGGGCGGGAGGCTACACCTTC
CASSVVRTGAGGYTF
>NA|NA|TRBV6-5|TRBJ2-1
TGTGCCACCACAGACAGTTACAATGAGCAGTTCTTC
CATTDSYNEQFF
>NA|NA|TRBV5-1|TRBJ2-5
TGCGCCAGCAGCCCCTCCCCCGGGGAAGAGACCCAGTACTTC
CASSPSPGEETQYF
>NA|few|TRBV7-9|TRBJ1-6
TGTGCCAGCAGCCTTACAGGTGTTAATTCACCCCTCCACTTT
CASSLTGVNSPLHF
>NA|many|TRBV7-9|TRBJ2-2
TGTGCCAGCAGCTTATTAAACACCGGGGAGCTGTTTTTT
CASSLLNTGELFF
>NA|NA|TRBV7-2|TRBJ2-7
TGTGCCAGCAGCGTGGGTAGCCGGTACGAGCAGTACTTC
CASSVGSRYEQYF
>NA|once|TRBV5-4|TRBJ2-7
TGTGCCAGCAGTCTACCGGGACAGCGGGTCTACGAGCAGTACTTC
CASSLPGQRVYEQYF
>NA|NA|TRBV3-1/TRBV3-2|TRBJ1-1
TGTGCCAGCAGCCAAGTGCAGGGGACCGCTGAAGCTTTCTTT
CASSQVQGTAEAFF
>NA|NA|TRBV6-5|TRBJ1-6
TGTGCCAGCAGACCGACAGGCTTTAATTCACCCCTCCACTTT
CASRPTGFNSPLHF
>NA|NA|TRBV5-5|TRBJ2-1
TGTGCCAGCAGCTTAACAGGTAAATCGAACAATGAGCAGTTCTTC
CASSLTGKSNNEQFF
>TRBD2|NA|TRBV27|TRBJ2-3
TGTGCCAGCAGTTTACCGACTAGCGGGAGCACAGATACGCAGTATTTT
CASSLPTSGSTDTQYF
>NA|many|TRBV11-1|TRBJ1-2
TGTGCCAGCAGCTTAGGAGGAGGGAATAATGGCTACACCTTC
CASSLGGGNNGYTF
>NA|NA|TRBV6-5|TRBJ2-7
TGTGCCAGCAGTTTGAGCGGAGCTCCCTACGAGCAGTACTTC
CASSLSGAPYEQYF
>TRBD1|NA|TRBV18|TRBJ1-2
TGTGCCGCGTCGTGGGACAGGGATTCAGGCTACACCTTC
CAASWDRDSGYTF
>NA|NA|TRBV27|TRBJ1-4
TGTGCCAGCGGCGGCGGGGTCGAAAAACTGTTTTTT
CASGGGVEKLFF
>TRBD1|NA|TRBV6-1|TRBJ1-3
TGTGCCAGCAGTGAATCCCCCAGGACAGGGGGAATATCTGGAAACACCATATATTTT
CASSESPRTGGISGNTIYF
>TRBD1|NA|TRBV11-2|TRBJ2-1
TGTGCCAGCAGCTTGGCCCGCACGGACAGGAATAGTGGGCAGTTCTTC
CASSLARTDRNSGQFF
>TRBD1|once|TRBV6-1|TRBJ2-4
TGTGCCAGCAGTGAGAGGACAGGGCGAAACATTCAGTACTTC
CASSERTGRNIQYF
>TRBD1|NA|TRBV28|TRBJ1-2
TGTGCCAGCAGTACGGACAGGGTTGGCTATGGCTACACCTTC
CASSTDRVGYGYTF